A selection of T cell receptor beta chains follows, all from one sample in a study of shared clonotypes between healthy human individuals. Sequenced by immunoSEQ multiplex PCR; TCRdb stores in-frame clones only, minus some. Of around 1.9 million clones listed, 90% to 95% were seen once; the top ten hold under 2%. Sequenced: naive CD8+ T cells from PBMCs. The receptors come from a man between 18 and 29 years old in good health. Some clones in this sample may be carry-over from other donors' samples. The CDR3 runs from the conserved cysteine through the conserved F or W. Each record gives: V gene, CDR3 protein.

TRBV28,CASSLGTVNQPQHF
TRBV29-1,CSVIAGAADTQYF
TRBV15,CATSRVASGIDPEFF
TRBV7-9,CASSLVDPGGSGANVLTF
TRBV27,CASSSKRGNRTQYF
TRBV7-3,CASSSGTPNTGELFF
TRBV11-2,CASSLRYNYEQYF
TRBV6-6,CASTLDRGDDEQYF
TRBV4-1,CASSQGEGATYEQYF
TRBV27,CASSPRDRGWKTEAFF
TRBV27,CASSYRLESAETQYF
TRBV9,CASSTAGQINTEAFF
TRBV9,CASSSANRVAGELFF
TRBV6-5,CASSYSEGQNYGYTF
TRBV7-9,CASSLGTSSEQFF
TRBV7-2,CASSLGSISGTYEQYF
TRBV29-1,CSVGQGTEAFF